Each of the 26 T cell receptor beta chains below was sequenced from the same sample in a study of blood T cell repertoires in COVID-19. Produced via immunoSEQ multiplex PCR; TCRdb's table is partial and in-frame only. The table records 280,000 or so clones, 70% to 90% of them present only once. What was sequenced was PBMCs or T cells enriched from blood (not recorded which). The receptors stem from a man younger than 45 who had recovered from COVID-19.

The chain uses TRBV6-1 and TRBJ1-2; D perhaps matches TRBD1 (6 bases). The CDR3 sequence is 14 residues long. V lost 3 bases and J 5 bases, leaving 13 bases between the germline ends. Germline CDR1 reads MNHNS; CDR2 reads SASEGT. Here the CDR3 reads CASSEHIRGYGYTF. The CDR3 bases are TGTGCCAGCAGTGAGCATATCAGGGGATATGGCTACACCTTC.

V gene TRBV10-3 combines with J gene TRBJ2-7; no firm D call. Trimming left V 1 base short and J 2 bases short, with 12 bases between. CDR3 length: 15 amino acids. Germline V CDR1 and CDR2: ENHRY, SYGVKD. The CDR3 DNA follows: TGTGCCATCAGTGAGTATCAAGACGGAGCCTACGAGCAGTACTTC. This encodes CAISEYQDGAYEQYF.

As concerns this clone: The identical CDR3 is also encoded by other nucleotide sequences in the sample. The chain employs TRBV5-1 and TRBJ2-5, with 7 bases lining up with TRBD2. CDR3 size: 14 residues. Per germline, CDR1 SGHRS and CDR2 YFSETQ. V was clipped by 4 bases and J by 2 bases; unmatched bases: 5. CDR3 bases: TGCGCCAGCAGCGAGTGGGGGGGTCAAGAGACCCAGTACTTC. It translates to CASSEWGGQETQYF.

The CDR3 nucleotides read TGTGCCAGCAGTGAAGACGCCAGGGGGCGCGAGGGTGGCTACACCTTC. It is translated as CASSEDARGREGGYTF. The rearrangement joins TRBV2 to TRBJ1-2, with 8 bases fitting TRBD1. With 1 base clipped from V and 7 bases from J, the junction kept 11 bases outside the gene matches. The germline V gene has CDR1 SNHLY and CDR2 FYNNEI. This CDR3 has 16 residues. The complete variable domain, with remaining parts taken from reference TRBV2 and TRBJ1-2, reads EPEVTQTPSHQVTQMGQEVILRCVPISNHLYFYWYRQILGQKVEFLVSFYNNEISEKSEIFDDQFSVERPDGSNFTLKIRSTKLEDSAMYFCASSEDARGREGGYTFGSGTRLTVV.

The V and J genes are TRBV12-3 or TRBV12-4 and TRBJ1-6, with D unclear. This CDR3 is built from 13 residues. Trimming pared 6 bases from V and 10 bases from J, leaving 13 bases between. The DNA for the CDR3 is TGTGCCAGCAGCACCCGGGGTTTCTCACCCCTCCACTTT. Encoded protein: CASSTRGFSPLHF.

The V call is TRBV29-1, the J call TRBJ2-1, with a possible D match to TRBD2 (5 bases). From germline, CDR1 is SQVTM and CDR2 ANQGSEA. The CDR3 consists of 13 residues. Trimming stripped 6 bases from V and 0 bases from J, with 9 bases between. The CDR3 DNA follows: TGCAGCGTAGGCCGGGACTCCTACAATGAGCAGTTCTTC. Translating it yields CSVGRDSYNEQFF.

In this sample, this clone turned up a few times. This chain joins TRBV6-5 and TRBJ1-2; 7 nucleotides align to TRBD1. V lost 6 bases and J lost 7; bases outside the gene matches: 14. The CDR3 consists of 15 residues. Germline V gene lookup returns CDR1 MNHEY and CDR2 SVGAGI. The CDR3, as DNA: TGTGCCAGCAGAACACCCACGACAGGGTTGGGTGGCTACACCTTC. Translated, it gives CASRTPTTGLGGYTF.

V and J are TRBV19 and TRBJ1-4; D is unclear. The germline CDR1 and CDR2 sequences are LNHDA and SQIVND (reference sequence). V was clipped by 3 bases and J by 5 bases, with 10 bases between them. The CDR3 covers 14 residues. The DNA for the CDR3 is TGTGCCAGTAGTATTCCCCGGGTAAATGAAAAACTGTTTTTT. Translated: CASSIPRVNEKLFF.

The chain is built from TRBV18 and TRBJ1-4, with D uncertain. The V gene's germline CDR1 is KGHSH and CDR2 LQKENI. The CDR3 has 13 amino acids. Trimming cost V 3 bases and J 5 bases, with 7 bases left between them. The CDR3 reads CASSPRSNEKLFF. CDR3 in DNA: TGTGCCAGCTCACCGCGCTCCAATGAAAAACTGTTTTTT.

This chain links TRBV19 with TRBJ2-3; D is possibly TRBD1 (6 bases). CDR1 and CDR2 from the germline V gene are LNHDA and SQIVND (reference sequence). The ends were cut back, 0 bases at V and 5 bases at J, with 9 bases in the middle. CDR3 length: 14 residues. The CDR3 nucleotides are TGTGCCAGTAGTATAGAGTGGGGGCAAGATACGCAGTATTTT. This translates into CASSIEWGQDTQYF.

The genes are TRBV15 and TRBJ1-6; D is unresolved. Germline CDR1 reads LNHNV; CDR2 reads YYDKDF (reference sequence). Trimming removed 8 bases at V and 6 bases at J, with 11 bases between. This CDR3 is 13 amino acids long. Written as DNA, the CDR3 is TGTGCCACCTCCGACGGAGGTAATTCACCCCTCCACTTT. It codes for CATSDGGNSPLHF.

The table lists this clone with a count of one. The chain carries TRBV7-2 and TRBJ2-7; possible D gene TRBD1, 6 bases. With 6 bases removed from V and 4 bases from J, the gap between germline ends came to 13 bases. CDR1 SGHTA and CDR2 FQGNSA come from the germline V gene. The CDR3 is 13 residues long. The CDR3 region has the DNA TGTGCCAGCAGTGGGGGCATGAGGTACGAGCAGTACTTC. The encoded protein is CASSGGMRYEQYF.

This clone has only one observation. This chain connects TRBV7-2 to TRBJ1-6, with D possibly matching TRBD1 (6 bases). The CDR3 spans 16 residues. Looked up from germline, CDR1 is SGHTA and CDR2 is FQGNSA. Trimming shortened V by 6 bases and J by 12 bases, and 24 bases separated the two germline ends. The CDR3 reads CASRREQGVGRIPLHF. CDR3 bases: TGTGCCAGCAGGCGCGAACAGGGCGTTGGGAGAATACCCCTCCACTTT. Filled out from reference TRBV7-2 and TRBJ1-6, the complete variable domain reads GAGVSQSPSNKVTEKGKDVELRCDPISGHTALYWYRQSLGQGLEFLIYFQGNSAPDKSGLPSDRFSAERTGGSVSTLTIQRTQQEDSAVYLCASRREQGVGRIPLHFGNGTRLTVT.

CDR3 in amino acids: CASSSGLRNADTQYF. The CDR3 nucleotides are TGCGCCAGCAGCTCGGGACTGAGGAATGCAGATACGCAGTATTTT. V is TRBV5-1 and J is TRBJ2-3; TRBD2 is a possible D gene (6 bases). This CDR3 region has 15 residues. V shed 3 bases and J shed 4 bases, with 15 bases lying between them. CDR1 is SGHRS and CDR2 is YFSETQ in the germline V gene.

This rearrangement joins TRBV21-1 to TRBJ1-5; the table names TRBD1, a call not compared with the DNA. TRBV21-1 is a recognized pseudogene. The length of the CDR3 is 15 residues. Here the CDR3 reads CASSKRRQGNQPQHF. The CDR3 region has the DNA TGTGCCAGCAGCAAGCGTCGACAGGGCAATCAGCCCCAGCATTTT.

The chain couples TRBV11-3 to TRBJ1-1; 9 bases fit TRBD1. The V gene's germline CDR1 is SGHNT and CDR2 YENEEA. V dropped 6 bases and J dropped 0; count of bases not matched to a gene: 5. This CDR3 region has 15 residues. The CDR3 spells CASSVTGGLNTEAFF. CDR3 bases: TGTGCCAGCAGTGTGACAGGGGGTTTGAACACTGAAGCTTTCTTT.

As to this clone: Being one base from a much bigger clone, this may be a read error. The chain carries TRBV6-1 and TRBJ1-6; possible D gene TRBD1, 6 bases. The germline CDR1 and CDR2 sequences are MNHNS and SASEGT. V lost 3 bases and J 7 bases, leaving 7 bases between the germline ends. The CDR3 is 13 residues long. CDR3 residues: CASSEGANSPLHF. The CDR3 DNA follows: TGTGCCAGCAGTGAGGGGGCGAATTCACCCCTCCACTTT.

The chain combines TRBV7-2 with TRBJ1-1, with 7 bases lining up with TRBD1. The CDR3 spans 14 residues. CDR1 is SGHTA and CDR2 is FQGNSA in the germline V gene. After removal of 6 bases from V and 1 base from J, the junction contained 5 bases not matched to a gene. The CDR3 region has the DNA TGTGCCAGCAGGACAGGGACGGGGAACACTGAAGCTTTCTTT. Translated, it gives CASRTGTGNTEAFF.

V and J are TRBV7-9 and TRBJ2-1, with TRBD1 as a possible D gene (6 bases). The CDR3 runs to 14 residues. CDR1 SEHNR and CDR2 FQNEAQ come from the germline V gene (reference sequence). Trimming took off 1 base at V and 3 bases at J, with 7 bases between the two ends. The CDR3 DNA reads TGTGCCAGCAGCTTAGAGACAGGCTACAATGAGCAGTTCTTC. Translated, it gives CASSLETGYNEQFF.

This chain links TRBV5-1 with TRBJ2-7; TRBD2 is a possible D gene (6 bases). The germline V gene has CDR1 SGHRS and CDR2 YFSETQ. Trimming shortened V by 3 bases and J by 5 bases, and 6 bases separated the two germline ends. This CDR3 spans 11 amino acids. The CDR3 sequence: CASSWGDEQYF. CDR3 sequence (DNA): TGCGCCAGCAGCTGGGGGGACGAGCAGTACTTC. The variable domain in full, with the rest retrieved from reference TRBV5-1 and TRBJ2-7, is KAGVTQTPRYLIKTRGQQVTLSCSPISGHRSVSWYQQTPGQGLQFLFEYFSETQRNKGNFPGRFSGRQFSNSRSEMNVSTLELGDSALYLCASSWGDEQYFGPGTRLTVT.

V usage is TRBV10-3 and J usage is TRBJ2-5, with unresolved D. With 0 bases removed from V and 2 bases from J, the gap between germline ends came to 7 bases. Germline CDR1 is ENHRY and CDR2 is SYGVKD. The CDR3 length is 14 residues. The CDR3 DNA sequence: TGTGCCATCAGTGAGTCGGCTTCGCAAGAGACCCAGTACTTC. It translates to CAISESASQETQYF.

The genes are TRBV3-1 (or the pseudogene TRBV3-2) and TRBJ2-5; possibly TRBD2 for D (5 bases). V was shortened by 0 bases and J by 4 bases, with 12 bases between the two germline ends. Germline loops: CDR1 LGHDT, CDR2 YNNKEL (reference sequence). The CDR3 is made up of 15 amino acids. The CDR3 protein is CASSQDVRVGETQYF. The DNA of the CDR3 is TGTGCCAGCAGCCAAGATGTGAGGGTAGGAGAGACCCAGTACTTC.

The table lists this clone with a few counts. The chain joins TRBV5-1 to TRBJ2-3; D remains ambiguous. CDR3 size: 14 residues. Germline CDR1 reads SGHRS; CDR2 reads YFSETQ. V was clipped by 0 bases and J by 0 bases, with 5 bases between them. CDR3 amino acids: CASSLDGSTDTQYF. The CDR3 DNA reads TGCGCCAGCAGCTTGGACGGGAGCACAGATACGCAGTATTTT. The complete variable domain, with remaining parts taken from reference TRBV5-1 and TRBJ2-3, reads KAGVTQTPRYLIKTRGQQVTLSCSPISGHRSVSWYQQTPGQGLQFLFEYFSETQRNKGNFPGRFSGRQFSNSRSEMNVSTLELGDSALYLCASSLDGSTDTQYFGPGTRLTVL.

The chain has TRBV7-2 and TRBJ2-5, with a weak D call TRBD2 (6 bases). The V and J ends lost 5 bases and 5 bases respectively, with 21 bases between them. The CDR3 spans 16 residues. CDR1 is SGHTA and CDR2 is FQGNSA in the germline V gene. The CDR3 protein is CASSQERRGREETQYF. CDR3 in DNA: TGTGCCAGCAGCCAGGAACGGCGGGGCCGGGAGGAGACCCAGTACTTC.

This clone appeared a few times. The chain joins TRBV6-1 to TRBJ2-3; TRBD2 aligns across 8 bases. V lost 1 base to trimming and J lost 1 base; unmatched junction nucleotides: 1. The germline V gene encodes CDR1 MNHNS and CDR2 SASEGT. The CDR3 extends over 15 amino acids. The CDR3 sequence: CASSEVSGGTDTQYF. Here the CDR3 DNA reads TGTGCCAGCAGTGAAGTTAGCGGGGGCACAGATACGCAGTATTTT.

The chain carries TRBV10-3 and TRBJ1-1; D unclear. The CDR3 consists of 12 residues. The germline V gene has CDR1 ENHRY and CDR2 SYGVKD. V lost 10 bases and J lost 4, with 13 bases in between. The DNA of the CDR3 is TGTGCCAGCGGCAGTCCGGTCACTGAAGCTTTCTTT. Its translation is CASGSPVTEAFF.